Listed below are T cell receptor beta chains from one sample, sequenced in a study of blood T cell repertoires in COVID-19. TCRdb's copy holds only in-frame clones and misses some; the assay was immunoSEQ multiplex PCR. The sample lists 150,000 to 200,000 clones, approximately 73% occurring once. The sample taken for sequencing was PBMCs or T cells enriched from blood (not recorded which). The receptors come from a woman in her 50s with acute COVID-19. Both conserved end residues are part of each CDR3. A D gene is named only where the DNA matches it firmly. Clone size is not always given. Where it is, it says once, few, many or a class for expanded clones.

j_call | v_call | d_call | clone_size | cdr3_length | cdr3_nt | cdr3_aa
TRBJ2-5 | TRBV7-3 | TRBD1 | - | 16 | TGTGCCAGCAGCCCGGAGAGGGACAGGGTCGGAGAGACCCAGTACTTC | CASSPERDRVGETQYF
TRBJ1-4 | TRBV2 | - | few | 14 | TGTGCCAGCAGGGAACAGGGCTCTAATGAAAAACTGTTTTTT | CASREQGSNEKLFF
TRBJ1-5 | TRBV12-3/TRBV12-4 | - | few | 12 | TGTGCCAGCAGCGACAGCCCTGCGCCCCAGCATTTT | CASSDSPAPQHF
TRBJ2-3 | TRBV9 | TRBD2 | - | 16 | TGTGCCAGCAGCGTTAGCGGGGGGCTCCCCGGGGATACGCAGTATTTT | CASSVSGGLPGDTQYF
TRBJ1-4 | TRBV5-1 | - | - | 14 | TGCGCCAGCAGCGACAGACCCGATAATGAAAAACTGTTTTTT | CASSDRPDNEKLFF
TRBJ1-1 | TRBV6-2/TRBV6-3 | - | few | 15 | TGTGCCAGCAGCCACCCCGGACAGAGCGTGAGTGAAGCTTTCTTT | CASSHPGQSVSEAFF
TRBJ1-1 | TRBV5-5 | TRBD1 | - | 16 | TGTGCCAGCACCCCAGGAGGGACAGCCCACCTAAGCGGAGCTTTCTTT | CASTPGGTAHLSGAFF
TRBJ1-4 | TRBV2 | - | - | 15 | TGTGCCAGCAGTGAAGCGCTGGGGGGAAACGAAAAACTGTTTTTT | CASSEALGGNEKLFF
TRBJ2-6 | TRBV27 | - | once | 14 | TGTGCCAGCGGGCGGGGCAGTGGGGCCAACGTCCTGACTTTC | CASGRGSGANVLTF
TRBJ1-1 | TRBV4-1 | - | - | 14 | TGCGCCAGCAGCCCTACCGACAGAAACACTGAAGCTTTCTTT | CASSPTDRNTEAFF
TRBJ2-5 | TRBV3-1/TRBV3-2 | TRBD2 | - | 19 | TGTGCCAGCAGCCCCCACCCCAGGGGTAGCGGGGGGAGTGGAGAGACCCAGTACTTC | CASSPHPRGSGGSGETQYF
TRBJ2-3 | TRBV6-1 | - | - | 14 | TGTGCCAGCAGTGAACGAGGCTTATCAGATACGCAGTATTTT | CASSERGLSDTQYF
TRBJ2-3 | TRBV10-2 | TRBD2 | few | 20 | TGCGCCAGCAGTGTCCCAAAACTAGCGGGGATAAGATCTAGCACAGATACGCAGTATTTT | CASSVPKLAGIRSSTDTQYF
TRBJ1-1 | TRBV2 | TRBD1 | - | 12 | TGTGCCGGGGGACAGATGAACACTGAAGCTTTCTTT | CAGGQMNTEAFF
TRBJ1-3 | TRBV6-2/TRBV6-3 | - | - | 13 | TGTGCCAGCAGTGACAGCTCTGGAAACACCATATATTTT | CASSDSSGNTIYF
TRBJ1-2 | TRBV2 | - | few | 13 | TGTGCCAGTACCTCGGGCAGGGCTCATGGCTACACCTTC | CASTSGRAHGYTF